This T cell receptor (beta chain) was captured by sequencing in a study of T cell responses to AZD1222 COVID-19 vaccine. Measured with immunoSEQ multiplex PCR; TCRdb has only the in-frame clones, and not every one. The sample comprises roughly 100,000 clones, 93% of which are singletons, and around 5% rests with the top ten. This clone was seen more than once but under ten times. J gave up 10 bases and V 2 bases, and 10 bases lay outside the gene matches. The CDR3 spans 16 residues. The V gene's germline CDR1 is MGHRA and CDR2 YSYEKL. This TCR derives from an adult in good health. Here the sequenced sample was peripheral blood, taken on day 0 of AZD1222 vaccination. The chain couples TRBV4-1 to TRBJ1-6, with TRBD1 matching over 8 bases. CDR3 nucleotides: TGCGCCAGCAGCCAACTGGGACAGGAGGGGTGGTCACCCCTCCACTTT. Amino acids: CASSQLGQEGWSPLHF.